This TCR beta chain was found in a study of vaccination and CD4 T cells after COVID-19. Sequenced with the Oncomine TCR Beta short-read assay was DNA taken from cultured CD4+ T cells. TCRdb reprocessed the PCR reads with MiXCR, giving one entry per CDR3 protein. The profile shows around 21,000 distinct CDR3 sequences, around 53% of them singletons. CDR3 length: 15 residues. V dropped 3 bases and J dropped 0 bases, with 11 bases sitting between them. CDR1 and CDR2 (germline): MNHEY, SMNVEV (reference sequence). Treatment defined: approximately 9-day PBMC culture with coronavirus spike peptide pools or control peptides (ViraFEST assay). Fresh replacement IL-2 medium substituted for half the medium on days 3 and 7. This clonotype was detected only a few times. Its antigen is not known.

This clonotype was obtained from a human donor who had recovered from COVID-19. This chain links TRBV27 with TRBJ1-2; unclear D gene. Sample: CD4+ T cells from blood, cultured in vitro. CDR3 DNA: TGTGCCAGCAGTTTTAGCTACCTAGCTAACTATGGCTACACCTTC. It codes for CASSFSYLANYGYTF.